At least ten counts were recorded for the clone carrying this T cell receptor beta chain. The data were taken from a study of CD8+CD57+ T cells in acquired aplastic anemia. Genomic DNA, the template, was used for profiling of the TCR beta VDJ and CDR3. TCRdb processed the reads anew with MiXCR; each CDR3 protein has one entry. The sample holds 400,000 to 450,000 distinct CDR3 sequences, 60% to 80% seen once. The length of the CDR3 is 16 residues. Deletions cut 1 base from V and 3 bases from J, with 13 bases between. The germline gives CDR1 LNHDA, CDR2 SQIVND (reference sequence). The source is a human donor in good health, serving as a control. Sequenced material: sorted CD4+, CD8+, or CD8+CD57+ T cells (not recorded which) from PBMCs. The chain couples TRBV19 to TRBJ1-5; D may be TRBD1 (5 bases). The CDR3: CASSIVGGVPNQPQHF. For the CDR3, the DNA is TGTGCCAGTAGTATAGTTGGAGGGGTGCCCAATCAGCCCCAGCATTTT. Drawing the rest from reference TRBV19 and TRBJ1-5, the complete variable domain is DGGITQSPKYLFRKEGQNVTLSCEQNLNHDAMYWYRQDPGQGLRLIYYSQIVNDFQKGDIAEGYSVSREKKESFPLTVTSAQKNPTAFYLCASSIVGGVPNQPQHFGDGTRLSIL.